This TCR beta chain was observed in a study of T cells in Graves' hyperthyroidism and ophthalmopathy. Broader study findings: Clonotypes that were expanded in thyroid above 0.001 mostly appeared in blood too.

RNA transcripts gave rise to amplified TCR beta CDR3 regions. The primer set for the first-round RT-PCR of the TCR CDR3 was HTBI. TCRdb itself ran the multiplex PCR reads through MiXCR, one entry per CDR3 protein. The sample carries 450,000 to 550,000 distinct CDR3 sequences, around a quarter recorded once. This CDR3 comprises 19 residues. Germline values: CDR1 SGDLS, CDR2 YYNGEE. Trimming shortened V by 0 bases and J by 4 bases, and 25 bases separated the two germline ends. There are many counts of this clonotype. What it binds is unknown. Clinical Activity Scores of at least 3, NOSPECS grades of at least 4 and durations under 3 months characterized ophthalmopathy patients. Thyroid ultrasound, orbital computed tomography, clinical symptoms, and serum thyroxine and TRAb underpinned diagnoses.

Sequenced material: blood. The chain has TRBV9 and TRBJ2-5; TRBD2 is a possible D gene (7 bases). The TCR was taken from a woman in her 30s with Graves' ophthalmopathy. DNA for the CDR3: TGTGCCAGCAGCGTAGAACGCTCAGGGAGGGGGACCAATCCAGAGACCCAGTACTTC. It specifies CASSVERSGRGTNPETQYF.